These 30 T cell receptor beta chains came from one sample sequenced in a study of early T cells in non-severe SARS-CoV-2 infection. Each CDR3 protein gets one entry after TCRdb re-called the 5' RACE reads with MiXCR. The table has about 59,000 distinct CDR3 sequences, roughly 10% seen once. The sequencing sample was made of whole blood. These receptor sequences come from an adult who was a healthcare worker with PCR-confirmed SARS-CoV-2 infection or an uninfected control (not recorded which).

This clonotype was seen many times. The CDR3 nucleotides read TGTGCCAGCAGTTTTTTTGCTTCCACTGGGGGGAACACTGAAGCTTTCTTT. It codes for CASSFFASTGGNTEAFF. V gene TRBV12-3 or TRBV12-4 combines with J gene TRBJ1-1; tentatively, D is TRBD1 (5 bases). The CDR3 is 17 residues long. V lost 3 bases to trimming and J lost 1 base, with 18 bases between them.

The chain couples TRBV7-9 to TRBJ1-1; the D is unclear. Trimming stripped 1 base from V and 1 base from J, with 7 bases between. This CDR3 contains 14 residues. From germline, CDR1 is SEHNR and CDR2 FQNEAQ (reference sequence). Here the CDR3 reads CASSLETQNTEAFF. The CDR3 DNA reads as TGTGCCAGCAGCTTAGAGACACAGAACACTGAAGCTTTCTTT.

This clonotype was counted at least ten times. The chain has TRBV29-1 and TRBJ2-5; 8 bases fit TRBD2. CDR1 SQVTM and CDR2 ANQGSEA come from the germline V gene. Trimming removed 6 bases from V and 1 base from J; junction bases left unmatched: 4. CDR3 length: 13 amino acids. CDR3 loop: CSVPGGGQETQYF. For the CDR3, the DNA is TGCAGCGTCCCGGGAGGGGGCCAAGAGACCCAGTACTTC. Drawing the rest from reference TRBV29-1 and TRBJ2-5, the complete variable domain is SAVISQKPSRDICQRGTSLTIQCQVDSQVTMMFWYRQQPGQSLTLIATANQGSEATYESGFVIDKFPISRPNLTFSTLTVSNMSPEDSSIYLCSVPGGGQETQYFGPGTRLLVL.

The CDR3 sequence: CSVSAGTLSYEQYF. The CDR3 bases are TGCAGCGTTAGTGCTGGGACACTCTCCTACGAGCAGTACTTC. V and J are TRBV29-1 and TRBJ2-7; D might be TRBD1 (6 bases). This CDR3 is 14 amino acids long. V was cut by 5 bases and J by 0 bases, with 14 bases left in between. From germline, CDR1 is SQVTM and CDR2 ANQGSEA.

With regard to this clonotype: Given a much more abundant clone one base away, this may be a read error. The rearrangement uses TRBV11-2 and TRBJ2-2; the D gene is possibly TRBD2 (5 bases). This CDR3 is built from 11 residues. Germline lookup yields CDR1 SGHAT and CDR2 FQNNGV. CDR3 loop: CASSLLGERFF. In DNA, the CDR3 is TGTGCCAGCAGCTTACTCGGGGAGCGGTTTTTT.

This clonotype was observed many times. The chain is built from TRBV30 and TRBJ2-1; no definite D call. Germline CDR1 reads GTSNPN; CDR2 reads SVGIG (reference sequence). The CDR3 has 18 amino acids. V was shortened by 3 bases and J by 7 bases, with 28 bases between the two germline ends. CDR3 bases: TGTGCCTGGAGCGTCCTTCGGACCTTTGTTTACTCGTCTAATGAGCAGTTCTTC. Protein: CAWSVLRTFVYSSNEQFF.

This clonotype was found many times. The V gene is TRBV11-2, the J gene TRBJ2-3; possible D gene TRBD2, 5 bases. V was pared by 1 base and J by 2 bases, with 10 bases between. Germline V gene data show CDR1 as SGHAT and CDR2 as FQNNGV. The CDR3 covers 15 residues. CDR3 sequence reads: CASSLAGRSTDTQYF. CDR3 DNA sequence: TGTGCCAGCAGCTTAGCGGGGAGATCCACAGATACGCAGTATTTT.

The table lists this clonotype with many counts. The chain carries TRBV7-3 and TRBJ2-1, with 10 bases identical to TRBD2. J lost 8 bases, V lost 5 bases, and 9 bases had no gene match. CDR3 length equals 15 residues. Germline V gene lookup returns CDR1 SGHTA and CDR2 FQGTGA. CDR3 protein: CASSPSGGAAHEQFF. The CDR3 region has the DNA TGTGCCAGCAGCCCAAGCGGGGGGGCGGCCCATGAGCAGTTCTTC.

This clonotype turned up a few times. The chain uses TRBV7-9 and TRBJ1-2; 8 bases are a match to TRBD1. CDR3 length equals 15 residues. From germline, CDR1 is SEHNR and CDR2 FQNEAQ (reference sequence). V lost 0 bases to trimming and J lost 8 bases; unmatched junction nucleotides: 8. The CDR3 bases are TGTGCCAGCAGCTTAGCGAGCCAGGGGGCGCGCGGCTACACCTTC. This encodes CASSLASQGARGYTF.

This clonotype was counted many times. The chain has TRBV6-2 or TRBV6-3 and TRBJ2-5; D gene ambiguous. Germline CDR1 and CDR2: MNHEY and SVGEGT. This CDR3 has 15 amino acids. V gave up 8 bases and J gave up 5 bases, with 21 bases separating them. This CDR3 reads CASAAMMRKEETQYF. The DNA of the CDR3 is TGTGCCAGCGCCGCCATGATGAGAAAGGAGGAGACCCAGTACTTC.

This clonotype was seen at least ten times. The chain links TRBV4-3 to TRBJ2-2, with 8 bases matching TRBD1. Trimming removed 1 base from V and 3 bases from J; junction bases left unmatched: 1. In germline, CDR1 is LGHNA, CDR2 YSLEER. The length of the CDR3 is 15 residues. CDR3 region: CASSQGTGYTGELFF. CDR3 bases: TGCGCCAGCAGCCAAGGGACAGGGTACACCGGGGAGCTGTTTTTT.

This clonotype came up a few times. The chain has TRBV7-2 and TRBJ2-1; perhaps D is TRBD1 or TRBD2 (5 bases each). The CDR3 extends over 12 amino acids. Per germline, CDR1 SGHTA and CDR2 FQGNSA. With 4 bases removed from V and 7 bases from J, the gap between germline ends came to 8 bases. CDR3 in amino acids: CASSWGPNEQFF. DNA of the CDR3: TGTGCCAGCAGCTGGGGACCGAATGAGCAGTTCTTC.

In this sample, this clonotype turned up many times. In DNA form, the CDR3 reads TGTGCCAGCAGTTACTCCTTGCTGCTTCGAGACAATGAGCAGTTCTTC. Amino acid sequence: CASSYSLLLRDNEQFF. The chain links TRBV6-2 or TRBV6-3 to TRBJ2-1, with unresolved D. Germline V CDR1 and CDR2: MNHEY, SVGEGT. V was trimmed by 0 bases and J by 5 bases, leaving 14 bases between them. The CDR3 extends over 16 amino acids.

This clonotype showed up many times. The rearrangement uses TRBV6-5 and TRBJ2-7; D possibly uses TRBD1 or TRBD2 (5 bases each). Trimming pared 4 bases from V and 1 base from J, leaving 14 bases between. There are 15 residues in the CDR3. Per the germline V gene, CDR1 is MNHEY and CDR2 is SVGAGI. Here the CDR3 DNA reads TGTGCCAGCAGTTCACCGGGACCCCCATCCTACGAGCAGTACTTC. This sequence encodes CASSSPGPPSYEQYF.

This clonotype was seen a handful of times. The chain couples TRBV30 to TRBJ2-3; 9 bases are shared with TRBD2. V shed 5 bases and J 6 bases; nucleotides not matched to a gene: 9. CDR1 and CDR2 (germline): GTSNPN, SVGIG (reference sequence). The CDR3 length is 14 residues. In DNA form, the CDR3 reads TGTGCCTGGCTTCCGGGACTAGCAGGGGATACGCAGTATTTT. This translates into CAWLPGLAGDTQYF.

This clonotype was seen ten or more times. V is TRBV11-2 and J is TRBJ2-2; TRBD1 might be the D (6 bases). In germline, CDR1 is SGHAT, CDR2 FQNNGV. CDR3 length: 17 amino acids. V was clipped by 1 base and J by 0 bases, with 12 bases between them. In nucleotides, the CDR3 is TGTGCCAGCAGCTTAGGTGCCAGGGGAGCGAACACCGGGGAGCTGTTTTTT. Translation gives CASSLGARGANTGELFF.

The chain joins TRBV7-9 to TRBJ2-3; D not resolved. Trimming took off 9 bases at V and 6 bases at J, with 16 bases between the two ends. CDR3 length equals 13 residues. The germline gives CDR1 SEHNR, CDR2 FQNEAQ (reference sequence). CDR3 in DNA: TGTGCCAGTGATCAATCCGGCTTGGATACGCAGTATTTT. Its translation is CASDQSGLDTQYF.

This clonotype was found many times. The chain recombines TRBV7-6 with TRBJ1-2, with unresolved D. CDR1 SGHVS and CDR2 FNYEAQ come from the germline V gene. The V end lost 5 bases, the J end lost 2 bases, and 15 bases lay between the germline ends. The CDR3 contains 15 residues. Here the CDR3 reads CASSPQTDPNYGYTF. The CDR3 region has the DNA TGTGCCAGCAGCCCGCAGACGGATCCAAACTATGGCTACACCTTC.

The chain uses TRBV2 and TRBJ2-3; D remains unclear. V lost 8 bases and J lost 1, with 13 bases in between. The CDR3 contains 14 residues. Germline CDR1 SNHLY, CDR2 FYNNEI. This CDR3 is CASLMPRGTDTQYF. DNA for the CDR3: TGTGCCAGCCTGATGCCCCGAGGCACAGATACGCAGTATTTT.

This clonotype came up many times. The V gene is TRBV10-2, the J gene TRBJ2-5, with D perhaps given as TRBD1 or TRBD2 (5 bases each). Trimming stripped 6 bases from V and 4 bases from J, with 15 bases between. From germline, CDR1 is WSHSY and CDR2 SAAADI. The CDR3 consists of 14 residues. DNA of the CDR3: TGCGCCAGCAGGTCTCCGGGACCCTCAGAGACCCAGTACTTC. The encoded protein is CASRSPGPSETQYF.

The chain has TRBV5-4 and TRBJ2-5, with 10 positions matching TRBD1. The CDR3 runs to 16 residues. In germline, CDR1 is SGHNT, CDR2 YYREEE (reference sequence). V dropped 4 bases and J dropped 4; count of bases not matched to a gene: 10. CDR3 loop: CASSQAGDRGGETQYF. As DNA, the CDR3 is TGTGCCAGCAGCCAGGCTGGGGACAGGGGTGGAGAGACCCAGTACTTC.

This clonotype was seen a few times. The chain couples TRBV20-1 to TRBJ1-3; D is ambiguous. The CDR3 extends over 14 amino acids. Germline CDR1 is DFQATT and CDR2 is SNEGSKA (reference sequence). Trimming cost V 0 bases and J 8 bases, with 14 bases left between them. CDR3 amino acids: CSARDRGGSDTIYF. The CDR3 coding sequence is TGCAGTGCTAGAGATCGGGGAGGGAGCGACACCATATATTTT.

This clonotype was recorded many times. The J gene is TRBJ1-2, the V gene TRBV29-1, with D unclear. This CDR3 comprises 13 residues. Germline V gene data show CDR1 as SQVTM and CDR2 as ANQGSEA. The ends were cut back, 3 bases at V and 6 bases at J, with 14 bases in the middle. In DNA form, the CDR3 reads TGCAGCGTTGAGGGTAGGGAAGTTCATGGCTACACCTTC. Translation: CSVEGREVHGYTF.

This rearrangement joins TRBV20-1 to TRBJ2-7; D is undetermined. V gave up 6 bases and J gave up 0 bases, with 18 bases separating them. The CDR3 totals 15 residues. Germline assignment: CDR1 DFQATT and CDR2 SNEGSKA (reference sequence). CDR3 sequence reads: CSATKMGASSYEQYF. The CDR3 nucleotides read TGCAGTGCAACAAAGATGGGCGCTAGCTCCTACGAGCAGTACTTC.

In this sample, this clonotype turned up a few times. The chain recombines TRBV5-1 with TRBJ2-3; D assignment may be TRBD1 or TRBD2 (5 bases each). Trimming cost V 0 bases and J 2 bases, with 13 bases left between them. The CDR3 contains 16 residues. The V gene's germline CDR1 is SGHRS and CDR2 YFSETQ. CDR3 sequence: CASSLAGPANTDTQYF. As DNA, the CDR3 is TGCGCCAGCAGCTTGGCGGGGCCGGCGAACACAGATACGCAGTATTTT.

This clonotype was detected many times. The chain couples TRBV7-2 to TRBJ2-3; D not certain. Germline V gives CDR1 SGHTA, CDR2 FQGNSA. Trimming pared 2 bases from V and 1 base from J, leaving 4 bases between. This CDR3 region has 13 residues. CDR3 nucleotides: TGTGCCAGCAGCTTACAGGGCACAGATACGCAGTATTTT. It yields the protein CASSLQGTDTQYF.

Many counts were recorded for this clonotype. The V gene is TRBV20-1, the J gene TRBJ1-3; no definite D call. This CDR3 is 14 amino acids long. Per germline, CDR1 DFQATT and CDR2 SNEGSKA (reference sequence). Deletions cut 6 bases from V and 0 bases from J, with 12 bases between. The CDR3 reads CSAQVGSSGNTIYF. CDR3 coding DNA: TGCAGTGCCCAAGTAGGGAGCTCTGGAAACACCATATATTTT.

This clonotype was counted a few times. CDR3 nucleotides: TGCGCCAGCAGCCAAGGTATGGGACAGGGGGCCGATTCACCCCTCCACTTT. As protein: CASSQGMGQGADSPLHF. The rearrangement joins TRBV4-3 to TRBJ1-6; 12 bases map to TRBD1. Losses at the gene ends were 1 base for V and 8 bases for J; bases not matched to a gene: 6. Germline lookup yields CDR1 LGHNA and CDR2 YSLEER. The CDR3 sequence is 17 residues long.

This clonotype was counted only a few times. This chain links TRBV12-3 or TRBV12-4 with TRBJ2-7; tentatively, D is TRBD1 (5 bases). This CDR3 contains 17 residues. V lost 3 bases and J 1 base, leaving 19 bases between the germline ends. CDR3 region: CASSFDSRPLRSYEQYF. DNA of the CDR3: TGTGCCAGCAGTTTCGACAGTAGGCCGCTAAGATCCTACGAGCAGTACTTC.

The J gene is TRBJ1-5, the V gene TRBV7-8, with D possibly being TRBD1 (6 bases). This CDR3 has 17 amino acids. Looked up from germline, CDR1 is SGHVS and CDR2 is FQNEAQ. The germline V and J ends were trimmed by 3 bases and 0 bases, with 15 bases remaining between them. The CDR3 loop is CASSFKQGTLSNQPQHF. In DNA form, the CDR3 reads TGTGCCAGCAGCTTCAAACAGGGTACCCTTAGCAATCAGCCCCAGCATTTT.